The source of this TCR beta chain is a study of human T cells and chemical hapten exposure (dated by TCRdb to 2020 to 2022). Looking at the study overall: For sensitization, 2% DPC in acetone was applied to a roughly 2 cm by roughly 2 cm area of upper inner arm skin. The mostly female patient cohort included alopecia areata with under or over 50% scalp involvement, alopecia totalis and alopecia universalis. Blood for TCR sequencing was provided by twenty-nine alopecia patients at one to four time points (pre-sensitization, 2, 6 and 24 weeks). Patient blood was sampled pre-sensitization (week 0) and at 2, 6 and about 24 weeks after DPC sensitization. Patch testing on the upper back used Finn chambers containing 0.01% DPC, with scoring done after 6 days according to International Contact Dermatitis Research Group standards. Libraries were pooled for sequencing, and variation in per-sample TCR yields was attributed mainly to small differences in library volumes within the pool. The study tracked peripheral blood TCR repertoire changes in vivo during primary and secondary sensitization to the hapten diphenylcyclopropenone (DPC) in alopecia patients. Throughout the approximately 25-week study period, patients were also given weekly therapeutic DPC doses on the scalp.

Libraries were built with RACE. The sequencer listed for this sample is NextSeq 500. During library preparation, unique molecular identifiers were attached to individual cDNA molecules so that TCRs could be counted quantitatively and reproducibly. Both TCR alpha and TCR beta chains were sequenced from each blood RNA sample. Turning to the authors' computational methods: A median of about 87,000 TCRs per sample was observed, with a range of about 23,224 to 690,600. V, J and CDR3 annotation of the TCR reads was carried out using the Decombinator software suite. Every sample was subsampled to the same number of TCRs (28,000) for the PS versus PT1 abundance plots. TCRs were defined as expanded if absent before sensitization and observed at least eight times at the 2-week time point. Starting from the raw public reads, TCRdb applied fastp trimming at Q25, assembled clones with MiXCR and retained in-frame beta chains. Each record represents a unique CDR3 protein, reported with the most common genes and DNA among its rows. The V and J calls and clone size come from TCRdb's table, not from the authors' own analysis. Within this sample are some 180,000 distinct CDR3 sequences, with around a quarter of them counted one time only. Clones ranked in the top ten supply 2% to 2.5% of the sample.

The time point label corresponds to: patch test 3, about 24 weeks after DPC sensitization. The treatment or condition label, as the study defines it: therapeutic diphenylcyclopropenone sensitization with weekly scalp DPC. Blood at each patch-test visit was drawn before the patch test was applied. Patients were considered eligible if aged 18 to 70, diagnosed with alopecia and deemed suitable for DPC therapy, and patients were excluded if pregnant. Total RNA was extracted from unfractionated whole blood that had been collected in Tempus Blood RNA tubes. Broad study findings and their caveats: Significantly more large CDR3 similarity clusters were formed by expanded TCRs than by pre-sensitization or healthy control sets, consistent with antigen-driven responses. The number of PT1 expanded TCRs positively correlated with patch test score, significant at thresholds 8, 16 and 32 but not 4. After repeated subsampling, the strength of the expansion versus patch-test correlation and the threshold at which it became significant changed. DPC sensitization did not change how many TCRs were above 1 in 1000 frequency, and no evidence was found of alterations in global repertoire structure. Because all patients had alopecia, a presumed autoimmune disease, the immune response of the patients might differ from that of healthy individuals.

The germline V gene sets CDR1 to SGHTA and CDR2 to FQGNSA. From its cysteine to its phenylalanine, the CDR3 spans 14 amino acids. The sequence is cut down to CDR3 DNA, 42 bases in frame from base 1. The germline V end is reduced by 5 bases and the J end by 13 bases; junction bases left unmatched: 8. In the case of this clonotype: The antigen this receptor binds is unknown. Within one base of it there is no much larger clone, and no base qualities were kept.

The sequencing used whole blood, collected in connection with sensitization to the hapten diphenylcyclopropenone (DPC). In this chain, TRBV7-2 is recombined with TRBJ2-1, and TRBD2 matches 13 of the central bases. This TCR was recovered from a woman aged 40 to 55 with alopecia areata. Some clones in this sample may be carry-over from other donors' samples. This receptor carries the CDR3 CASSEGLAGVVQFF. The DNA sequence reads TGTGCCAGCAGCGAAGGACTAGCGGGAGTAGTACAGTTCTTC.